This T cell receptor beta chain is from a study of radiotherapy plus CTLA-4 blockade in lung cancer. Data came from immunoSEQ multiplex PCR; TCRdb stores just in-frame clones and leaves some out. The repertoire holds some 33,000 clones, with 60% to 80% as singletons. Trimming removed 4 bases from V and 5 bases from J; junction bases left unmatched: 5. Germline-derived CDR1 and CDR2 are SGHRS and YFSETQ. The CDR3 length is 15 residues. The receptor was isolated from a human donor with non-small cell lung cancer whose response to radiotherapy plus ipilimumab could not be evaluated. This sequence joins TRBV5-1 and TRBJ1-4, with TRBD1 matching 10 bases. The material sequenced was peripheral blood, taken from a patient treated with radiotherapy plus ipilimumab. Here the CDR3 DNA reads TGCGCCAGCAGCCCTGACAGGGGGCGGAATGAAAAACTGTTTTTT. It yields the protein CASSPDRGRNEKLFF.